A single sample gave rise to the 9 T cell receptor beta chains below, sequenced in a study of cytomegalovirus exposure and HLA in healthy donors. Both 60 Vbeta primers and 13 Jbeta primers went into the PCR. Profiling relied on immunoSEQ multiplex PCR, and the TCRdb table lists in-frame clones only, not all of them. The repertoire holds fewer than 200,000 clones, roughly 80% seen once, with approximately 2.1% in the top ten. The sample consisted of PBMCs. Source of these receptors: a male donor in good health and CMV-seronegative.

This chain's CDR3 is CASSPEGRGNTIYF. The CDR3, as DNA: TGTGCCAGCAGTCCCGAGGGGAGGGGAAACACCATATATTTT. V usage is TRBV6-5 and J usage is TRBJ1-3, with a weak D call TRBD1 (5 bases). V lost 5 bases, J lost 4 bases, and 12 bases lay in between. This CDR3 has 14 amino acids. The germline V gene encodes CDR1 MNHEY and CDR2 SVGAGI.

The rearrangement uses TRBV5-5 and TRBJ1-5, with D maybe TRBD1 (6 bases). Germline loops: CDR1 SGHKS, CDR2 YYEKEE (reference sequence). V lost 1 base and J lost 6, with 14 bases in between. The CDR3 is 15 amino acids. The CDR3: CASSLFGGEAQPQHF. Written as DNA, the CDR3 is TGTGCCAGCAGCTTGTTTGGGGGCGAAGCTCAGCCCCAGCATTTT.

This chain connects TRBV6-5 to TRBJ2-1; unclear D gene. V was clipped by 6 bases and J by 8 bases, with 11 bases between them. CDR3 size: 12 residues. Germline CDR1 is MNHEY and CDR2 is SVGAGI. CDR3 sequence: CASRAQTYEQFF. CDR3 nucleotide sequence: TGTGCCAGCAGGGCCCAAACCTATGAGCAGTTCTTC.

V and J are TRBV5-1 and TRBJ2-7; possibly TRBD2 for D (6 bases). CDR1 SGHRS and CDR2 YFSETQ come from the germline V gene. V was cut by 7 bases and J by 2 bases, with 16 bases left in between. The CDR3 totals 14 residues. Here the CDR3 reads CASGKGLGTYEQYF. DNA for the CDR3: TGCGCCAGCGGGAAGGGACTCGGGACCTACGAGCAGTACTTC.

V usage is TRBV18 and J usage is TRBJ2-1; 13 bases line up with TRBD2. The V gene's germline CDR1 is KGHSH and CDR2 LQKENI. This CDR3 is 14 amino acids long. V trimming: 5 bases; J trimming: 9 bases; junction bases outside the gene matches: 4. CDR3 coding DNA: TGTGCCAGCTCAACTAGCGGGGGGGCCCTTGAGCAGTTCTTC. As protein: CASSTSGGALEQFF.

J is TRBJ1-1 and V is TRBV19, with 10 bases aligning to TRBD1. V lost 2 bases, J lost 0 bases, and 6 bases stayed unmatched. Per germline, CDR1 LNHDA and CDR2 SQIVND (reference sequence). There are 17 residues in the CDR3. In nucleotides, the CDR3 is TGTGCCAGTAGTATAAAGGGGACAGGGGCATTGAACACTGAAGCTTTCTTT. As protein: CASSIKGTGALNTEAFF.

The rearrangement links TRBV4-3 to TRBJ1-3; maybe TRBD1 (5 bases). Germline CDR1 and CDR2: LGHNA and YSLEER. The CDR3 sequence is 17 residues long. Deletions cut 1 base from V and 0 bases from J, with 13 bases between. The CDR3 loop reads CASSQGPGTSSGNTIYF. The CDR3 DNA is TGCGCCAGCAGCCAAGGCCCCGGGACTAGCTCTGGAAACACCATATATTTT.

This chain's CDR3 is CATHQYSGNTIYF. As DNA, the CDR3 is TGTGCCACCCACCAGTACTCTGGAAACACCATATATTTT. The chain joins TRBV10-3 to TRBJ1-3; no definite D call. This CDR3 region has 13 residues. Deletions cut 10 bases from V and 0 bases from J, with 10 bases between. The V gene's germline CDR1 is ENHRY and CDR2 SYGVKD.

The rearrangement links TRBV5-1 to TRBJ2-5; the D gene is possibly TRBD2 (7 bases). V was shortened by 0 bases and J by 5 bases, with 17 bases between the two germline ends. Germline lookup yields CDR1 SGHRS and CDR2 YFSETQ. The CDR3 totals 16 residues. CDR3 DNA sequence: TGCGCCAGCAGCTTGGCCGCGGGGGCGGGATTGGAGACCCAGTACTTC. It specifies CASSLAAGAGLETQYF.